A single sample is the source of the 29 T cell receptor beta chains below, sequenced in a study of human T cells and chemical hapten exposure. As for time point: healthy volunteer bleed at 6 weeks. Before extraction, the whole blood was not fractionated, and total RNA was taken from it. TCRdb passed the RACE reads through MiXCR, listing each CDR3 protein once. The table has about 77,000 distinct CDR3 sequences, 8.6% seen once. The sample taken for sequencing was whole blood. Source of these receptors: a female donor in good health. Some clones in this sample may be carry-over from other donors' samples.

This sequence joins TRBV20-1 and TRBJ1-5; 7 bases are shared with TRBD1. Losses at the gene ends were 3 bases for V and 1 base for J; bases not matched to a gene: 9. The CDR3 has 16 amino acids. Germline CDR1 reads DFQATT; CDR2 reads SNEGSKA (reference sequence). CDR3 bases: TGCAGTGCTAGGCAGACAGGGTTAATCAGCAATCAGCCCCAGCATTTT. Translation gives CSARQTGLISNQPQHF.

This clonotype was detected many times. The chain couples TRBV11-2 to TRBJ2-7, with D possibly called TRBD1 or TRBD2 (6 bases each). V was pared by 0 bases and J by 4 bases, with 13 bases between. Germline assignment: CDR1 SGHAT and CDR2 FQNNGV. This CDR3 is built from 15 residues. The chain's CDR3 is CASSLDYRGPYEQYF. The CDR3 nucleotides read TGTGCCAGCAGCTTAGATTACCGGGGGCCGTACGAGCAGTACTTC.

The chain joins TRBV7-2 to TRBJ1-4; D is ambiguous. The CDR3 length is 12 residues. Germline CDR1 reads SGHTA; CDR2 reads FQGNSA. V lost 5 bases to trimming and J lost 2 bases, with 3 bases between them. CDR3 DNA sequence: TGTGCCAGCAGCAAGACTAATGAAAAACTGTTTTTT. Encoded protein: CASSKTNEKLFF.

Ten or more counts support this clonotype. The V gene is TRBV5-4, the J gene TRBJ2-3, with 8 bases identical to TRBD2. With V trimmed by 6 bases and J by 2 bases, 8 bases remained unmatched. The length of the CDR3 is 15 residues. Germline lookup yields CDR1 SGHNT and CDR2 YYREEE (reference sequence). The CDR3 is CASTRAGGPTDTQYF. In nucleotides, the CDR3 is TGTGCCAGCACCCGCGCGGGGGGCCCCACAGATACGCAGTATTTT.

This chain's CDR3 is CASSYQGAGELFF. CDR3 bases: TGTGCCAGCAGTTACCAGGGGGCCGGGGAGCTGTTTTTT. The chain recombines TRBV6-5 with TRBJ2-2; the match to TRBD1 covers 7 bases. This CDR3 has 13 amino acids. Germline loops: CDR1 MNHEY, CDR2 SVGAGI. J was trimmed by 6 bases and V by 2 bases; bases with no gene match: 0.

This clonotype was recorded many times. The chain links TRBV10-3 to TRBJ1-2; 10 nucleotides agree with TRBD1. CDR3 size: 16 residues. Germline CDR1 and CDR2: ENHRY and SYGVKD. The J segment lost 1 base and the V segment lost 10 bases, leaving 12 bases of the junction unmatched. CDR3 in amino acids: CATYTGTGAYNYGYTF. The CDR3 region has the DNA TGTGCCACCTACACCGGGACAGGGGCATATAACTATGGCTACACCTTC.

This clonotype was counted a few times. The CDR3 DNA follows: TGCAGCGTTGAAGGGAGGGGGGGAGAGACCCAGTACTTC. It translates to CSVEGRGGETQYF. The genes are TRBV29-1 and TRBJ2-5, with TRBD2 as a possible D gene (7 bases). Germline V gene lookup returns CDR1 SQVTM and CDR2 ANQGSEA. V was trimmed by 1 base and J by 4 bases, leaving 10 bases between them. There are 13 residues in the CDR3. The whole variable domain, remainder taken from reference TRBV29-1 and TRBJ2-5, is SAVISQKPSRDICQRGTSLTIQCQVDSQVTMMFWYRQQPGQSLTLIATANQGSEATYESGFVIDKFPISRPNLTFSTLTVSNMSPEDSSIYLCSVEGRGGETQYFGPGTRLLVL.

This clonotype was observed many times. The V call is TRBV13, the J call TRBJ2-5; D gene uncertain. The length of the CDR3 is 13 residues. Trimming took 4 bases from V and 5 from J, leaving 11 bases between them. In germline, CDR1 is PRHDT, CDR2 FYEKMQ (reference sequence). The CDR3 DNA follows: TGTGCCAGCAGCTCCAGGCGGTTCGAGACCCAGTACTTC. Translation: CASSSRRFETQYF.

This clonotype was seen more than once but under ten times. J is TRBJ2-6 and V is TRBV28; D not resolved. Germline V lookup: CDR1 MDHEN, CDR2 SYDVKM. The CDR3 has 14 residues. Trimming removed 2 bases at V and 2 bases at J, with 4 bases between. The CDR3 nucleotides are TGTGCCAGCAGTTTAAGGGCTGGGGCCAACGTCCTGACTTTC. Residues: CASSLRAGANVLTF.

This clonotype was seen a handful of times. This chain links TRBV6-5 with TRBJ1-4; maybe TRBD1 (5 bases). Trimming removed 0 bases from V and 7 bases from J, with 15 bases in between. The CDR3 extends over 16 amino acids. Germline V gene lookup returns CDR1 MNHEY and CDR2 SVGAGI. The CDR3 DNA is TGTGCCAGCAGTTACTCGACTTTCCGACAGTCTGAAAAACTGTTTTTT. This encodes CASSYSTFRQSEKLFF.

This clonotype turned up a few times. CDR3 sequence (DNA): TGTGCCAGCAGTTACCCGACCCGACTAGCGGGGTATCCCGATACGCAGTATTTT. Translation: CASSYPTRLAGYPDTQYF. V usage is TRBV6-2 or TRBV6-3 and J usage is TRBJ2-3; 11 positions agree with TRBD2. The V and J ends lost 2 bases and 6 bases, in that order; junction bases with no gene match: 13. The CDR3 runs to 18 residues. The germline V gene encodes CDR1 MNHEY and CDR2 SVGEGT.

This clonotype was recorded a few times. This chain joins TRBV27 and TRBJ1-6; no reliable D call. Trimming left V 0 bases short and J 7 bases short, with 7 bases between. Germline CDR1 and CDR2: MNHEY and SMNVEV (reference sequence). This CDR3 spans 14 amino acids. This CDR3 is CASSLSPNNSPLHF. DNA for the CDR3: TGTGCCAGCAGTTTATCTCCTAACAATTCACCCCTCCACTTT.

This CDR3 reads CASSPCTGEDTQYF. CDR3 sequence (DNA): TGTGCCAGCAGTCCCTGTACAGGGGAAGATACGCAGTATTTT. The genes are TRBV6-2 or TRBV6-3 and TRBJ2-3; 7 bases match TRBD1. Trimming took 5 bases from V and 5 from J; bases not matched to a gene: 7. CDR1 is MNHEY, CDR2 SVGEGT, per germline. The length of the CDR3 is 14 residues.

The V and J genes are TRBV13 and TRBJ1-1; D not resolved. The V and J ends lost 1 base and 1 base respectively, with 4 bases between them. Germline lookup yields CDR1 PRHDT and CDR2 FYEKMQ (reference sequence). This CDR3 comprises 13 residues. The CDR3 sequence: CASSLVRNTEAFF. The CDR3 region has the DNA TGTGCCAGCAGCTTAGTTCGGAACACTGAAGCTTTCTTT.

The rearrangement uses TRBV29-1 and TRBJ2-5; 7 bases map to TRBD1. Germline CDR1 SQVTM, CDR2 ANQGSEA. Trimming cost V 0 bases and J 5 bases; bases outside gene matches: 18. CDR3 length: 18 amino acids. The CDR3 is CSVEEGRGMSEGQETQYF. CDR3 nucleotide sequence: TGCAGCGTTGAAGAGGGCAGGGGGATGAGTGAGGGGCAGGAGACCCAGTACTTC.

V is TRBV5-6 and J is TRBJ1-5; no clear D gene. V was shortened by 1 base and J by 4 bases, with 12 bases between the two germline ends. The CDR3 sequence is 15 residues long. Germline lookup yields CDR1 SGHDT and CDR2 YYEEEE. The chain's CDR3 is CASSLFTRENQPQHF. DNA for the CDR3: TGTGCCAGCAGCTTGTTCACCCGAGAGAATCAGCCCCAGCATTTT.

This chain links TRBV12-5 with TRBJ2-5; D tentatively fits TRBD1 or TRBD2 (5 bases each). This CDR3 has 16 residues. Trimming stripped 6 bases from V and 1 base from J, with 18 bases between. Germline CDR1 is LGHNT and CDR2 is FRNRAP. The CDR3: CASGRPISGSQETQYF. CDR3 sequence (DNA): TGTGCTAGTGGCAGGCCGATCTCAGGGAGCCAAGAGACCCAGTACTTC. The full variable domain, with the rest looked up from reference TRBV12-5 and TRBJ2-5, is DARVTQTPRHKVTEMGQEVTMRCQPILGHNTVFWYRQTMMQGLELLAYFRNRAPLDDSGMPKDRFSAEMPDATLATLKIQPSEPRDSAVYFCASGRPISGSQETQYFGPGTRLLVL.

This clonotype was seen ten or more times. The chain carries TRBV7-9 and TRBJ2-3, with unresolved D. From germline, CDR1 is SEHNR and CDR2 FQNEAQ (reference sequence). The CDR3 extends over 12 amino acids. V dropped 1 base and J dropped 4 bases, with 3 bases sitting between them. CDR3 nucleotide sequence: TGTGCCAGCAGCTTAGTGGCAGATACGCAGTATTTT. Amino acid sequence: CASSLVADTQYF.

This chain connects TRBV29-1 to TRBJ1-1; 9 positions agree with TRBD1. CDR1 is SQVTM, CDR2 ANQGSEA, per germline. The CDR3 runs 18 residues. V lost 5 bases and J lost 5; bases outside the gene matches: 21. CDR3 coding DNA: TGCAGCGTTCCCACCGCACCGGGACAGGGTACGGGTGGGACTGAAGCTTTCTTT. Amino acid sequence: CSVPTAPGQGTGGTEAFF.

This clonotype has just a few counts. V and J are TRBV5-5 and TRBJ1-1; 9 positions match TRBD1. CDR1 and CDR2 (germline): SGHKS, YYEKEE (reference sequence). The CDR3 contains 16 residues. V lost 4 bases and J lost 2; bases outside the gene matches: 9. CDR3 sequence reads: CASSPLAGQGNTEAFF. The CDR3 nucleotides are TGTGCCAGCAGCCCACTAGCGGGACAGGGCAACACTGAAGCTTTCTTT.

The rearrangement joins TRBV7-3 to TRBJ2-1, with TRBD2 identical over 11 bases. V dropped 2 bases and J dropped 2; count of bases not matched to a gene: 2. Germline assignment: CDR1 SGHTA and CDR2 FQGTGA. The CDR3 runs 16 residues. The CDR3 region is CASSLLAGGAYNEQFF. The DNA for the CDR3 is TGTGCCAGCAGCTTACTAGCGGGGGGAGCCTACAATGAGCAGTTCTTC.

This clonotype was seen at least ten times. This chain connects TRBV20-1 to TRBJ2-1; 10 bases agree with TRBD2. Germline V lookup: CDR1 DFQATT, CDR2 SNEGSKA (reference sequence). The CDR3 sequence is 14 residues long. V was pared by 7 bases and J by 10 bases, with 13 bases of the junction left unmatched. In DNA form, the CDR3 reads TGCAGTGTGAGACTAGCGGGTAGCCCGTGGGAGCAGTTCTTC. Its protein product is CSVRLAGSPWEQFF.

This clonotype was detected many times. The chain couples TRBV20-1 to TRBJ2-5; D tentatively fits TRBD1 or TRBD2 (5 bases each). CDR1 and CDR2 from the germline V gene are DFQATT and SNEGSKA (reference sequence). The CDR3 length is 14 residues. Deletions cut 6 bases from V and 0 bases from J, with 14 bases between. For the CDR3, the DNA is TGCAGTGCCCTGGCTAGCAGGGACCAAGAGACCCAGTACTTC. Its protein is CSALASRDQETQYF.

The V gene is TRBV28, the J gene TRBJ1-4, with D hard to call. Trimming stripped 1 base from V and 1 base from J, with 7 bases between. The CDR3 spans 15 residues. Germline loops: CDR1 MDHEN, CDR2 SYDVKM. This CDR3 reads CASSLLARTNEKLFF. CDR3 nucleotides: TGTGCCAGCAGTTTATTAGCCAGAACTAATGAAAAACTGTTTTTT.

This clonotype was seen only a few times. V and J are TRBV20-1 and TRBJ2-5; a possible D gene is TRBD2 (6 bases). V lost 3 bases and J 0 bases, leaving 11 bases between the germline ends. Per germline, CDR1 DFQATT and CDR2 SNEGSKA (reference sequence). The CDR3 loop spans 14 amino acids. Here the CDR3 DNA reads TGCAGTGCTAGTTCCGGGAGAAACCAAGAGACCCAGTACTTC. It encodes CSASSGRNQETQYF.

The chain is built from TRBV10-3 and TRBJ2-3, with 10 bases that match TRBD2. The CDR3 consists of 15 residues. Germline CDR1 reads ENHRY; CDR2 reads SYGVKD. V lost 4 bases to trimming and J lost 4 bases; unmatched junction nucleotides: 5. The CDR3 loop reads CAISVQRGGPDTQYF. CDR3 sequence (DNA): TGTGCCATCAGTGTTCAGCGGGGGGGCCCAGATACGCAGTATTTT.

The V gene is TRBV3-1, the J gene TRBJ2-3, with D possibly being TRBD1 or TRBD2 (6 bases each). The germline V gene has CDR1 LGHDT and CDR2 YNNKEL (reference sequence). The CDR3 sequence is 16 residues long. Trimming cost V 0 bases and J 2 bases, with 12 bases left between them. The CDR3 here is CASSQEWGAPTDTQYF. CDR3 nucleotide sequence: TGTGCCAGCAGCCAAGAGTGGGGGGCCCCCACAGATACGCAGTATTTT.

This CDR3 reads CASSPGVTYEQYF. CDR3 bases: TGTGCCAGCAGCCCGGGAGTCACCTACGAGCAGTACTTC. This chain connects TRBV6-5 to TRBJ2-7; perhaps TRBD2 as D (6 bases). CDR1 MNHEY and CDR2 SVGAGI come from the germline V gene. V gave up 6 bases and J gave up 2 bases, with 11 bases separating them. The CDR3 is made up of 13 amino acids.

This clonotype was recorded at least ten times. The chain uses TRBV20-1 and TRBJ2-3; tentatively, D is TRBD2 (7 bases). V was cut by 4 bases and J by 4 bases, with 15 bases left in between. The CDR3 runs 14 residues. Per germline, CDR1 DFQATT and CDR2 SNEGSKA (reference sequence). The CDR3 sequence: CSAMAGAGADTQYF. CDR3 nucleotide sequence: TGCAGTGCTATGGCGGGGGCCGGGGCAGATACGCAGTATTTT.